This TCR beta chain was retrieved from a study of glioma-infiltrating T cells. Study conclusions and caveats: Tissue and blood shared very few CDR3 sequences.

Concerning this clonotype: The target antigen is unknown.

Germline CDR1 DFQATT, CDR2 SNEGSKA (reference sequence). Trimming stripped 0 bases from V and 2 bases from J, with 14 bases between. The CDR3 loop spans 16 amino acids. TCR alpha and beta CDR3 regions were amplified from RNA using iRepertoire nested multiplex PCR. Tissue mRNA or PBMC total RNA, about 90-450 ng, went into one-step reverse transcription and amplification. TCRdb reanalysed the multiplex PCR reads using MiXCR and keeps one entry per CDR3 protein. In the table there are roughly 16,000 distinct CDR3 sequences, roughly 64% of which are singletons. The source material was glioma tissue, nonneoplastic brain tissue, or PBMCs (not recorded which). The rearrangement links TRBV20-1 to TRBJ1-5, with a tentative D call TRBD1 (5 bases). This receptor was obtained from a human donor with low-grade glioma or glioblastoma, undergoing nonglioma brain surgery, or in good health (not recorded which). CDR3 amino acids: CSARDEGSFGNQPQHF. In DNA, the CDR3 is TGCAGTGCTAGAGATGAGGGGAGCTTCGGCAATCAGCCCCAGCATTTT.